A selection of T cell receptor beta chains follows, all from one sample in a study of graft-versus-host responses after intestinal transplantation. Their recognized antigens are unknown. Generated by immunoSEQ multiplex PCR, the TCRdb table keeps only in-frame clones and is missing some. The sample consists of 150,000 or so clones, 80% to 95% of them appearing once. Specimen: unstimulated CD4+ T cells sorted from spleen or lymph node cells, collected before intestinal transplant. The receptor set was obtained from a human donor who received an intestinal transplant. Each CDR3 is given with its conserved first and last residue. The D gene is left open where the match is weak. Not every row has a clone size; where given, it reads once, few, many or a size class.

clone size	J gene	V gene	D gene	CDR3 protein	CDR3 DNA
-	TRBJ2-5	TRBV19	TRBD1	CASSMDRGKETQYF	TGTGCCAGTAGTATGGACAGGGGAAAAGAGACCCAGTACTTC
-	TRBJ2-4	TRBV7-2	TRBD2	CASSPGLAGDNVYF	TGTGCCAGCAGCCCGGGACTAGCGGGAGATAACGTGTACTTC
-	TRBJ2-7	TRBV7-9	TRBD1	CASSPSAGQGGYEQYF	TGTGCCAGCAGCCCAAGTGCCGGACAGGGTGGCTACGAGCAGTACTTC
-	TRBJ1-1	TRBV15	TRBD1	CATSSTGGGTEAFF	TGTGCCACCAGTTCGACAGGGGGGGGCACTGAAGCTTTCTTT
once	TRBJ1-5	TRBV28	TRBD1	CASSPRQGQAQPQHF	TGTGCCAGCAGTCCGCGACAGGGTCAGGCTCAGCCCCAGCATTTT
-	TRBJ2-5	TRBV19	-	CASSIRAGQETQYF	TGTGCCAGTAGTATAAGGGCCGGACAAGAGACCCAGTACTTC
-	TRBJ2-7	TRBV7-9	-	CASSLTGEAYEQYF	TGTGCCAGCAGCTTAACAGGGGAGGCCTACGAGCAGTACTTC
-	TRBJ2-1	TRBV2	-	CASSRNLYNEQFF	TGTGCCAGCAGCCGTAATCTCTACAATGAGCAGTTCTTC
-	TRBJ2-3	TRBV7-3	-	CASSLMGALTDTQYF	TGTGCCAGCAGCTTAATGGGGGCTCTAACAGATACGCAGTATTTT
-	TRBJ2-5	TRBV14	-	CASSPTIGTEQETQYF	TGTGCCAGCAGCCCGACCATCGGGACGGAGCAAGAGACCCAGTACTTC
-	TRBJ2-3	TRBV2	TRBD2	CARETSGNRRSTDTQYF	TGTGCCAGGGAGACTAGCGGGAATCGGCGTAGCACAGATACGCAGTATTTT
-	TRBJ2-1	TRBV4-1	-	CASSQDQGEQFF	TGCGCCAGCAGCCAAGATCAGGGTGAGCAGTTCTTC
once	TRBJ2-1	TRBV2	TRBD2	CASSEGGSGRARRFF	TGTGCCAGCAGTGAGGGCGGTAGCGGGAGGGCAAGGCGGTTCTTC
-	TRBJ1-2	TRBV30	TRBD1	CAWRIDRAGYTF	TGTGCCTGGAGGATCGACAGGGCGGGCTACACCTTC
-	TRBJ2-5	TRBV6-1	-	CASSEGPLKYF	TGTGCCAGCAGTGAAGGCCCACTTAAGTACTTC
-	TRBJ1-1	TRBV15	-	CATSRNRAGTEAFF	TGTGCCACCAGCAGAAACAGGGCGGGCACTGAAGCTTTCTTT
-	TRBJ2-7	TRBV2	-	CASSDAGDLYEQYF	TGTGCCAGCAGTGACGCAGGGGATCTCTACGAGCAGTACTTC
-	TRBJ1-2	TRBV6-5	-	CASSFMSAGTWGYTF	TGTGCCAGCAGTTTCATGTCGGCAGGGACTTGGGGCTACACCTTC
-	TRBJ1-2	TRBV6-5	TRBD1	CASSFRTGHDGYTF	TGTGCCAGCAGTTTCCGGACAGGGCACGATGGCTACACCTTC
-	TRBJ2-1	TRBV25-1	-	CASSRGNEQFF	TGTGCCAGCAGTCGAGGGAATGAGCAGTTCTTC
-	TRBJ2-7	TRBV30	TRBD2	CAWSDTSGPTYEQYF	TGTGCCTGGAGTGATACTAGCGGCCCCACCTACGAGCAGTACTTC
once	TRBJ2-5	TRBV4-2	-	CASSQLASQETQYF	TGTGCCAGCAGCCAATTGGCTTCCCAAGAGACCCAGTACTTC
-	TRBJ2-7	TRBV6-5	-	CASSYSLAGPEQYF	TGTGCCAGCAGTTATTCCCTCGCTGGTCCGGAGCAGTACTTC
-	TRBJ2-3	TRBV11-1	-	CASSLMTRAADTQYF	TGTGCCAGCAGCTTAATGACTAGGGCTGCAGATACGCAGTATTTT
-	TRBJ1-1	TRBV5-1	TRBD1	CASSAGQGALNTEAFF	TGCGCCAGCAGCGCGGGACAGGGGGCCTTGAACACTGAAGCTTTCTTT
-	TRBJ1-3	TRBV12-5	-	CASGLDWERYSGNTIYF	TGTGCTAGTGGTTTGGATTGGGAGCGCTACTCTGGAAACACCATATATTTT
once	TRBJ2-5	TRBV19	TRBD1	CASSQTGGQETQYF	TGTGCCAGTAGTCAGACAGGGGGACAAGAGACCCAGTACTTC
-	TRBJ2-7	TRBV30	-	CAWSPRLEGEQYF	TGTGCCTGGAGTCCTCGACTAGAAGGGGAGCAGTACTTC
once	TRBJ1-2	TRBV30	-	CAWRHSLNYGYTF	TGTGCCTGGAGACACAGCCTTAACTATGGCTACACCTTC
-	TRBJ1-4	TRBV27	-	CASSSDGRASNEKLFF	TGTGCCAGCAGTTCGGATGGCAGGGCCTCTAATGAAAAACTGTTTTTT
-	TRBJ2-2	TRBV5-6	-	CASSLKTPRAGELFF	TGTGCCAGCAGCTTGAAGACACCAAGGGCCGGGGAGCTGTTTTTT
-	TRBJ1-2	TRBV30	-	CAGTTGLANYGYTF	TGTGCCGGAACTACAGGGTTAGCTAACTATGGCTACACCTTC
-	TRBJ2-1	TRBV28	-	CASSLGRGQFF	TGTGCCAGCAGTTTAGGCAGGGGGCAGTTCTTC
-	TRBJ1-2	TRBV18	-	CASSPLSGVGSNYGYTF	TGTGCCAGCTCACCCCTAAGTGGAGTTGGCAGTAACTATGGCTACACCTTC
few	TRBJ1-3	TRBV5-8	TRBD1	CASSLRGTVSSGNTIYF	TGTGCCAGCAGCCTCCGGGGGACAGTAAGCTCTGGAAACACCATATATTTT
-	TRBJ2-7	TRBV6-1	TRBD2	CASSETRTSGPYEQYF	TGTGCCAGCAGTGAAACGCGGACTAGCGGTCCCTACGAGCAGTACTTT
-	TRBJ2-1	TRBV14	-	CASSFQLAANEQFF	TGTGCCAGCAGCTTCCAACTAGCTGCAAATGAGCAGTTCTTC
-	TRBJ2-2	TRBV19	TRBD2	CASKSGGHGELFF	TGTGCCAGTAAATCGGGGGGGCACGGGGAGCTGTTTTTT
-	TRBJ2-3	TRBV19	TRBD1	CASSIVPGGSTDTQYF	TGTGCCAGTAGTATAGTCCCAGGGGGCTCGACAGATACGCAGTATTTT
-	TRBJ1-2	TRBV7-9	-	CASSLAFPNSPPGGYTF	TGTGCCAGCAGCTTAGCCTTCCCGAACAGCCCTCCGGGAGGCTACACCTTC
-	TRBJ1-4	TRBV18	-	CASSPFNLDTSNEKLFF	TGTGCCAGCTCACCGTTTAATCTAGACACCTCTAATGAAAAACTGTTTTTT
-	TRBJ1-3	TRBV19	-	CASTYQALSGNTIYF	TGTGCCAGTACCTATCAGGCCCTCTCTGGAAACACCATATATTTT
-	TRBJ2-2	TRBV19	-	CASSGYGGGELFF	TGTGCCAGTAGCGGCTATGGGGGCGGGGAGCTGTTTTTT
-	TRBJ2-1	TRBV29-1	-	CSAGALLNEQFF	TGCAGCGCCGGGGCCCTTTTAAATGAGCAGTTCTTC
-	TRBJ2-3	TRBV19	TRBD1	CASRPGGADTQYF	TGTGCCAGTAGGCCAGGGGGCGCAGATACGCAGTATTTT
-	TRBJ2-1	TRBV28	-	CASSLGITYNEQFF	TGTGCCAGCAGTTTGGGCATAACTTACAATGAGCAGTTCTTC
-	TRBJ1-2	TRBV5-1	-	CASSLSLGGDYGYTF	TGCGCCAGCAGCTTGAGTTTGGGAGGGGACTATGGCTACACCTTC
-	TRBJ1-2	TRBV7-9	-	CASSRPGAGDGYTF	TGTGCCAGCAGCCGACCCGGGGCAGGGGATGGCTACACCTTC
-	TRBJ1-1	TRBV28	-	CASGQINTEAFF	TGTGCCAGTGGACAGATAAACACTGAAGCTTTCTTT
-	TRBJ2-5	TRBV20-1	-	CRLRETQYF	TGCAGATTACGGGAGACCCAGTACTTC
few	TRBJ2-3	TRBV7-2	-	CASRGAVSTDTQYF	TGTGCCAGCAGAGGAGCGGTTAGCACAGATACGCAGTATTTT